One sample yielded the 26 T cell receptor beta chains listed below, sequenced in a study of shared clonotypes between healthy human individuals. Libraries were prepared by immunoSEQ multiplex PCR; TCRdb keeps only in-frame clonotypes and omits some of them. The data show 2 million to 3 million clones, roughly 92% seen once. The sample comprised naive CD4+ T cells sorted from blood. Subset: CD45RA+ positively selected. These receptors came from a man aged 18 to 29 in good health.

The DNA of the CDR3 is TGTGCCAGCAGTCAAACCTATTTCGGGGAGCTGTTTTTT. Residues: CASSQTYFGELFF. V gene TRBV6-5 combines with J gene TRBJ2-2; D not resolved. Trimming took 5 bases from V and 7 from J, leaving 11 bases between them. This CDR3 has 13 amino acids. Germline CDR1 and CDR2: MNHEY and SVGAGI.

CDR3 nucleotides: TGTGCCAGCAGTCAGAGGCGAGATTTAAATAATTCACCCCTCCACTTT. It is translated as CASSQRRDLNNSPLHF. The V call is TRBV2, the J call TRBJ1-6; D unresolved. Germline lookup yields CDR1 SNHLY and CDR2 FYNNEI. This CDR3 contains 16 residues. Between the trimmed V and J ends, which lost 5 bases and 5 bases, there was a span of 16 bases.

This chain joins TRBV6-5 and TRBJ2-2; 10 bases agree with TRBD2. The CDR3 has 15 amino acids. Looked up from germline, CDR1 is MNHEY and CDR2 is SVGAGI. V was clipped by 5 bases and J by 4 bases; unmatched bases: 4. CDR3 residues: CASSLTSGITGELFF. The CDR3 region has the DNA TGTGCCAGCAGTCTCACTAGCGGGATCACCGGGGAGCTGTTTTTT.

The chain is built from TRBV28 and TRBJ2-7; 9 bases are a match to TRBD2. The CDR3 has 18 residues. J gave up 0 bases and V 3 bases, and 12 bases lay outside the gene matches. CDR1 and CDR2 (germline): MDHEN, SYDVKM. CDR3 coding DNA: TGTGCCAGCAGTTTCCCTATCATAGCGGGAGCTGTCTCCTACGAGCAGTACTTC. Amino acid sequence: CASSFPIIAGAVSYEQYF. Full variable domain (rest looked up from reference TRBV28 and TRBJ2-7): DVKVTQSSRYLVKRTGEKVFLECVQDMDHENMFWYRQDPGLGLRLIYFSYDVKMKEKGDIPEGYSVSREKKERFSLILESASTNQTSMYLCASSFPIIAGAVSYEQYFGPGTRLTVT.

V gene TRBV10-1 combines with J gene TRBJ2-5, with 7 bases fitting TRBD1. The CDR3 runs to 15 residues. CDR1 WNHNN and CDR2 SYGVQD come from the germline V gene (reference sequence). Trimming cost V 5 bases and J 4 bases; bases outside gene matches: 10. CDR3 DNA: TGCGCCAGCAGTTCGGGACAGTTAAATGGAGAGACCCAGTACTTC. Translation gives CASSSGQLNGETQYF.

The J gene is TRBJ2-5, the V gene TRBV28, with TRBD1 identical over 11 bases. V was pared by 6 bases and J by 1 base, with 4 bases of the junction left unmatched. Germline CDR1 reads MDHEN; CDR2 reads SYDVKM. CDR3 length: 15 amino acids. CDR3: CASSPGTGGQETQYF. For the CDR3, the DNA is TGTGCCAGCAGCCCCGGGACAGGGGGCCAAGAGACCCAGTACTTC.

The chain couples TRBV6-5 to TRBJ1-1; perhaps TRBD1 as D (6 bases). The ends were cut back, 7 bases at V and 4 bases at J, with 13 bases in the middle. The CDR3 covers 13 residues. CDR1 is MNHEY, CDR2 SVGAGI, per germline. The CDR3 loop reads CASMGGGRTEAFF. CDR3 sequence (DNA): TGTGCCAGCATGGGGGGCGGTCGCACTGAAGCTTTCTTT.

The CDR3 DNA reads TGTGCCAGCAGCTCACAGGGGGCAGATCAGCCCCAGCATTTT. It yields the protein CASSSQGADQPQHF. The chain is built from TRBV7-2 and TRBJ1-5, with 9 positions matching TRBD1. J gave up 5 bases and V 4 bases, and 3 bases lay outside the gene matches. This CDR3 has 14 amino acids. Germline CDR1 and CDR2: SGHTA and FQGNSA.

This clone was seen just once. V and J are TRBV9 and TRBJ1-4; no firm D call. From germline, CDR1 is SGDLS and CDR2 YYNGEE. V shed 2 bases and J shed 2 bases, with 10 bases lying between them. The CDR3 length is 15 residues. CDR3 protein: CASSVLGSTNEKLFF. Written as DNA, the CDR3 is TGTGCCAGCAGCGTCCTCGGTAGCACTAATGAAAAACTGTTTTTT.

The chain carries TRBV30 and TRBJ1-5; tentative D call: TRBD1 (6 bases). The CDR3 runs to 13 residues. V was clipped by 2 bases and J by 5 bases, with 10 bases between them. The germline CDR1 and CDR2 sequences are GTSNPN and SVGIG (reference sequence). The CDR3 loop reads CAWSLQGDQPQHF. The CDR3 DNA follows: TGTGCCTGGAGTTTACAGGGAGATCAGCCCCAGCATTTT.

The chain carries TRBV2 and TRBJ1-3, with 7 nucleotides matching TRBD1. The CDR3 sequence is 16 residues long. Germline assignment: CDR1 SNHLY and CDR2 FYNNEI. The V segment lost 7 bases and the J segment 0 bases; nucleotides outside the gene matches: 9. CDR3 residues: CASNIQGLSSGNTIYF. The DNA of the CDR3 is TGTGCCAGCAACATACAGGGGCTAAGCTCTGGAAACACCATATATTTT. Based on the CDR3 plus reference TRBV2 and TRBJ1-3, the full variable domain is EPEVTQTPSHQVTQMGQEVILRCVPISNHLYFYWYRQILGQKVEFLVSFYNNEISEKSEIFDDQFSVERPDGSNFTLKIRSTKLEDSAMYFCASNIQGLSSGNTIYFGEGSWLTVV.

The CDR3 region is CASSRTAQTFEKLFF. CDR3 in DNA: TGTGCCAGCAGTCGGACAGCCCAAACCTTCGAAAAACTGTTTTTT. The V and J genes are TRBV6-5 and TRBJ1-4; D may be TRBD1 (6 bases). The ends were cut back, 5 bases at V and 8 bases at J, with 18 bases in the middle. The CDR3 totals 15 residues. CDR1 is MNHEY, CDR2 SVGAGI, per germline.

Concerning this clone: Other DNA sequences in the same sample also yield this CDR3. V and J are TRBV19 and TRBJ1-3, with D maybe TRBD1 (5 bases). The V gene's germline CDR1 is LNHDA and CDR2 SQIVND (reference sequence). V dropped 6 bases and J dropped 0 bases, with 12 bases sitting between them. The CDR3 is 15 amino acids. In DNA, the CDR3 is TGTGCCAGTAGGGGGACGGCAAGCTCTGGAAACACCATATATTTT. Encoded protein: CASRGTASSGNTIYF. Supplemented by reference TRBV19 and TRBJ1-3, the full variable domain reads DGGITQSPKYLFRKEGQNVTLSCEQNLNHDAMYWYRQDPGQGLRLIYYSQIVNDFQKGDIAEGYSVSREKKESFPLTVTSAQKNPTAFYLCASRGTASSGNTIYFGEGSWLTVV.

This chain's CDR3 is CASGGSSNQPQHF. CDR3 coding DNA: TGTGCCAGCGGTGGCAGTAGCAATCAGCCCCAGCATTTT. The chain recombines TRBV10-3 with TRBJ1-5; the D is unclear. The CDR3 is 13 amino acids. Deletions cut 10 bases from V and 0 bases from J, with 10 bases between. CDR1 and CDR2 (germline): ENHRY, SYGVKD.

The chain is built from TRBV29-1 and TRBJ2-3, with TRBD1 identical over 8 bases. Germline CDR1 and CDR2: SQVTM and ANQGSEA. The CDR3 is 16 amino acids. J gave up 0 bases and V 4 bases, and 9 bases lay outside the gene matches. The CDR3 region has the DNA TGCAGCGTTGCCGGACGTCACAGGGGGAGCACAGATACGCAGTATTTT. It encodes CSVAGRHRGSTDTQYF.

The chain is built from TRBV28 and TRBJ2-7; weak D call: TRBD2 (5 bases). Germline loops: CDR1 MDHEN, CDR2 SYDVKM. Between the trimmed V and J ends, which lost 7 bases and 0 bases, there was a span of 16 bases. This CDR3 is 15 amino acids long. The CDR3 loop is CASTGFLAGSYEQYF. The CDR3 nucleotides are TGTGCCAGCACGGGGTTTCTAGCAGGCTCCTACGAGCAGTACTTC.

The rearrangement uses TRBV4-1 and TRBJ1-1; 7 nucleotides match TRBD1. The germline V gene encodes CDR1 MGHRA and CDR2 YSYEKL. This CDR3 has 15 residues. The trim removed 3 bases at V and 5 bases at J, leaving 9 bases unmatched. DNA for the CDR3: TGCGCCAGCAGCCACTCAGACAGGGTGGGGACTGAAGCTTTCTTT. Translating gives CASSHSDRVGTEAFF.

The chain links TRBV5-6 to TRBJ2-2; no clear D. This CDR3 has 13 residues. V was trimmed by 4 bases and J by 1 base, leaving 5 bases between them. Germline CDR1 and CDR2: SGHDT and YYEEEE. DNA of the CDR3: TGTGCCAGCAGCCAAATGAACACCGGGGAGCTGTTTTTT. Translated, it gives CASSQMNTGELFF.

This clone was seen a few times. Other DNA sequences in the sample encode the same CDR3. The chain carries TRBV30 and TRBJ1-5; D remains unclear. CDR3 length: 13 amino acids. Germline lookup yields CDR1 GTSNPN and CDR2 SVGIG (reference sequence). Trimming removed 1 base at V and 6 bases at J, with 10 bases between. The CDR3 bases are TGTGCCTGGAGTGCGGGGTCCGGTCAGCCCCAGCATTTT. Translated: CAWSAGSGQPQHF. Variable domain in full (rest from reference TRBV30 and TRBJ1-5): SQTIHQWPATLVQPVGSPLSLECTVEGTSNPNLYWYRQAAGRGLQLLFYSVGIGQISSEVPQNLSASRPQDRQFILSSKKLLLSDSGFYLCAWSAGSGQPQHFGDGTRLSIL.

V is TRBV30 and J is TRBJ2-7; 8 nucleotides match TRBD1. CDR3 length: 15 residues. The ends lost 4 bases at V and 0 bases at J; junction bases unmatched: 8. The V gene's germline CDR1 is GTSNPN and CDR2 SVGIG (reference sequence). The CDR3 coding sequence is TGTGCCTGGACCCCCAGGGGGCCCCCCTCCTACGAGCAGTACTTC. As protein: CAWTPRGPPSYEQYF.

This chain connects TRBV6-5 to TRBJ2-3, with 7 bases fitting TRBD2. V lost 4 bases and J lost 3; bases outside the gene matches: 7. CDR3 size: 15 residues. CDR1 is MNHEY, CDR2 SVGAGI, per germline. The CDR3 spells CASSSAGVRTDTQYF. Written as DNA, the CDR3 is TGTGCCAGCAGTTCCGCGGGAGTTCGGACAGATACGCAGTATTTT.

In the case of this clone: Other DNA sequences from this sample encode an identical CDR3 as well. This chain connects TRBV5-1 to TRBJ2-1; TRBD2 agrees at 9 bases. The junction had 6 bases not matched to a gene; V was cut back by 1 base and J by 10 bases. The germline V gene has CDR1 SGHRS and CDR2 YFSETQ. The CDR3 has 14 amino acids. CDR3 DNA: TGCGCCAGCAGCTTGACTAGCGGGTCTTCAGAGCAGTTCTTC. Its translation: CASSLTSGSSEQFF.

In regard to this clone: At the DNA level, this CDR3 is encoded by other sequences in the same sample as well. The rearrangement links TRBV19 to TRBJ2-7; 7 positions match TRBD1. The CDR3 is 15 amino acids. Germline V gene lookup returns CDR1 LNHDA and CDR2 SQIVND (reference sequence). With 5 bases clipped from V and 1 base from J, the junction kept 8 bases outside the gene matches. CDR3 residues: CASSVRDSYSYEQYF. The CDR3 DNA reads as TGTGCCAGTAGTGTCCGGGACAGTTATTCCTACGAGCAGTACTTC.

The chain combines TRBV11-3 with TRBJ2-1, with 7 nucleotides matching TRBD2. The CDR3 sequence is 12 residues long. The germline gives CDR1 SGHNT, CDR2 YENEEA. V lost 4 bases and J lost 10; bases outside the gene matches: 4. This chain's CDR3 is CASSSGGREQFF. The CDR3 DNA reads as TGTGCCAGCAGCTCCGGGGGGAGGGAGCAGTTCTTC. The variable domain in full, completed from reference TRBV11-3 and TRBJ2-1, reads EAGVVQSPRYKIIEKKQPVAFWCNPISGHNTLYWYLQNLGQGPELLIRYENEEAVDDSQLPKDRFSAERLKGVDSTLKIQPAELGDSAVYLCASSSGGREQFFGPGTRLTVL.

With respect to this clone: Other DNA sequences in the same sample also yield this CDR3. The chain recombines TRBV5-1 with TRBJ2-3; possible D gene TRBD2, 5 bases. CDR3 length: 12 amino acids. V was pared by 2 bases and J by 5 bases, with 6 bases between. The germline V gene encodes CDR1 SGHRS and CDR2 YFSETQ. CDR3 in DNA: TGCGCCAGCAGCTTAGGACTAGATACGCAGTATTTT. It is translated as CASSLGLDTQYF.

The chain is built from TRBV10-3 and TRBJ2-5, with TRBD2 matching 9 bases. Germline CDR1 is ENHRY and CDR2 is SYGVKD. This CDR3 has 13 residues. The trim removed 6 bases at V and 5 bases at J, leaving 4 bases unmatched. The CDR3 loop reads CAIRDSGSETQYF. CDR3 bases: TGTGCCATCAGGGATAGCGGGAGTGAGACCCAGTACTTC.